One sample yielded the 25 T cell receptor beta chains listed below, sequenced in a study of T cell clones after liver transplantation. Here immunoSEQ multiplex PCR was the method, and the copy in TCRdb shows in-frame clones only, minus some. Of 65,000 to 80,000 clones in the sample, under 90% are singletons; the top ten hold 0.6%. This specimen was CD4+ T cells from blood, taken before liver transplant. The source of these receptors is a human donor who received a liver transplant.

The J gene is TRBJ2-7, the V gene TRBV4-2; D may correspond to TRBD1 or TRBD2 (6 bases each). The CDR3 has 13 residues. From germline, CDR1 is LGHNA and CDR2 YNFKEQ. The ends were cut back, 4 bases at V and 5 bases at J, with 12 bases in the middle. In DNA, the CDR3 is TGTGCCAGCAGCCCCCTAGGGGGGAACGAGCAGTACTTC. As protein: CASSPLGGNEQYF.

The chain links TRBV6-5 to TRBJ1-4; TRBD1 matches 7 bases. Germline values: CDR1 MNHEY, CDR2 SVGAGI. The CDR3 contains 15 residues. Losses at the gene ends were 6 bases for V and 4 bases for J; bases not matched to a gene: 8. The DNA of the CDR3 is TGTGCCAGCAGGCTGACAGGGACCCTTAATGAAAAACTGTTTTTT. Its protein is CASRLTGTLNEKLFF.

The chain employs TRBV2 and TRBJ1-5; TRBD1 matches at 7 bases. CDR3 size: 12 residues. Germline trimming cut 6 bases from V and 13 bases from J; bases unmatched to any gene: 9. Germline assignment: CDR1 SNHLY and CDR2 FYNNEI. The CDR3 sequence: CASRLTGVTQHF. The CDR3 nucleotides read TGTGCCAGCAGACTTACAGGGGTTACTCAGCATTTT.

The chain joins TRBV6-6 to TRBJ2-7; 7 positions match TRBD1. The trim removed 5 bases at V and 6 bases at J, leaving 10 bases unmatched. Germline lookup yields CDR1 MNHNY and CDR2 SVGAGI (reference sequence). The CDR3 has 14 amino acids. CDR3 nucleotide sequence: TGTGCCAGCAGTCCCTCTAGACAGGGTTCCGAGCAGTACTTC. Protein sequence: CASSPSRQGSEQYF.

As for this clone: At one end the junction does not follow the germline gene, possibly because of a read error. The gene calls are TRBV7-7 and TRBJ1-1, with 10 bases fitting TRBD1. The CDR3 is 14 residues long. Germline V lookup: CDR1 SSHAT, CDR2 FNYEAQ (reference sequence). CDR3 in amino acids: CASSPDRGSTEAFF. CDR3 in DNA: TGTGCTAGCAGCCCGGACAGGGGGAGCACTGAAGCTTTCTTT.

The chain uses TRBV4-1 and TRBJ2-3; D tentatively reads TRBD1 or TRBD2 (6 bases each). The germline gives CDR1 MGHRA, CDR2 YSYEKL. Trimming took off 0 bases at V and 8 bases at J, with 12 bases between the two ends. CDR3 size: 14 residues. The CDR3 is CASSQDPEGGTQYF. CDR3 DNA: TGCGCCAGCAGCCAAGATCCCGAGGGGGGTACGCAGTATTTT.

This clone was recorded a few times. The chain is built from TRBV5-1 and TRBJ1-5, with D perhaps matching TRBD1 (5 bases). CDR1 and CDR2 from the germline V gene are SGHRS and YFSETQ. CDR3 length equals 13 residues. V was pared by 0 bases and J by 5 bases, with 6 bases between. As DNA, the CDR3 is TGCGCCAGCAGCTTGGGAGGGGATCAGCCCCAGCATTTT. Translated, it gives CASSLGGDQPQHF.

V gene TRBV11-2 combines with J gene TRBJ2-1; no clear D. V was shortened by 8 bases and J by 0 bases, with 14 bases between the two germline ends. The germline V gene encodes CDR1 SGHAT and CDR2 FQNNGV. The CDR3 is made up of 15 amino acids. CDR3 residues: CASGRERDSYNEQFF. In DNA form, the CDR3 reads TGTGCCAGCGGTCGCGAAAGGGACTCCTACAATGAGCAGTTCTTC.

CDR3 sequence: CASSQRSGYEQYF. In DNA, the CDR3 is TGCGCCAGCAGCCAACGTAGCGGGTACGAGCAGTACTTC. J is TRBJ2-7 and V is TRBV4-3; 7 bases map to TRBD2. Germline CDR1 is LGHNA and CDR2 is YSLEER. CDR3 length equals 13 residues. With V trimmed by 2 bases and J by 4 bases, 2 bases remained unmatched.

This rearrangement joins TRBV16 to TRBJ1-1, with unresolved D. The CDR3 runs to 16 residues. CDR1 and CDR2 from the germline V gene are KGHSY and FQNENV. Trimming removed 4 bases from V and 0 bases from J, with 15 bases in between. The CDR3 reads CASSRLPSLMNTEAFF. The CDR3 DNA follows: TGTGCCAGCAGCCGCCTCCCTTCCCTAATGAACACTGAAGCTTTCTTT.

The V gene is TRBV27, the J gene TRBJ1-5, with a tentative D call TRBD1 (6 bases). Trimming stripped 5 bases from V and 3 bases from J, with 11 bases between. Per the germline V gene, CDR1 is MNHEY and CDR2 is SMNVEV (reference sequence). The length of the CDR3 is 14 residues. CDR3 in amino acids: CASSPGQYNQPQHF. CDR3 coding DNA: TGTGCCAGCAGTCCCGGACAGTACAATCAGCCCCAGCATTTT.

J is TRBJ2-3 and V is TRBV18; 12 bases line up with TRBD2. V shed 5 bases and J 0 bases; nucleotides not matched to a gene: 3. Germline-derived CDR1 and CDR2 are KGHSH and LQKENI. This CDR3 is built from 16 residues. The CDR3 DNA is TGTGCCAGCTCAGCGACTAGCGGGAGAAGCACAGATACGCAGTATTTT. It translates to CASSATSGRSTDTQYF.

The CDR3 DNA is TGTGCCAGCAGGGCCGGGACACACATGAACACTGAAGCTTTCTTT. Translation: CASRAGTHMNTEAFF. The chain carries TRBV2 and TRBJ1-1, with a possible D match to TRBD1 (6 bases). CDR3 length: 15 residues. The germline V gene has CDR1 SNHLY and CDR2 FYNNEI. The V and J ends lost 6 bases and 0 bases respectively, with 14 bases between them.

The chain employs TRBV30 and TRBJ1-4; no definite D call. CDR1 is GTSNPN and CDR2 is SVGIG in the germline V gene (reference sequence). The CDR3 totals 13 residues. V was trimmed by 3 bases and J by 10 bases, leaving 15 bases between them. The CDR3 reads CAWRWAEKGKLFF. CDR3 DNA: TGTGCCTGGAGGTGGGCGGAGAAGGGAAAACTGTTTTTT.

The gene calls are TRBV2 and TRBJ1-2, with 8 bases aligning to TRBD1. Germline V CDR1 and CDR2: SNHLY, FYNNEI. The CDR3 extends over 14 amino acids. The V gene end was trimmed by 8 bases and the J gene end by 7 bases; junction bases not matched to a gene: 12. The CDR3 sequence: CASSGRGQIGGYTF. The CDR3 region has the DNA TGTGCCAGCTCTGGCAGGGGGCAGATAGGTGGCTACACCTTC.

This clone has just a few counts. CDR3: CASSSQGDTQYF. Written as DNA, the CDR3 is TGTGCCAGCAGTTCCCAGGGGGACACGCAGTATTTT. V is TRBV6-6 and J is TRBJ2-3; 7 bases align to TRBD1. The germline gives CDR1 MNHNY, CDR2 SVGAGI (reference sequence). The CDR3 contains 12 residues. V dropped 4 bases and J dropped 9; count of bases not matched to a gene: 4.

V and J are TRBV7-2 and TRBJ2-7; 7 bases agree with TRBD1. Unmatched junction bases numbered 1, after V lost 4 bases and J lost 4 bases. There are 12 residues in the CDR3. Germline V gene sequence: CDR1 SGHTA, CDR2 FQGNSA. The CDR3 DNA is TGTGCCAGCAGCTCACAGGGGTACGAGCAGTACTTC. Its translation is CASSSQGYEQYF.

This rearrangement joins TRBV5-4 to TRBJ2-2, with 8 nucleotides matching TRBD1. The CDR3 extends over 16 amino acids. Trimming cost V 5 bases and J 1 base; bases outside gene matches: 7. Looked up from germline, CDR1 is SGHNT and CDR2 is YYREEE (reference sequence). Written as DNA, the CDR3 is TGTGCCAGCAGGCCAGACAGGGGCAGGAACACCGGGGAGCTGTTTTTT. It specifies CASRPDRGRNTGELFF.

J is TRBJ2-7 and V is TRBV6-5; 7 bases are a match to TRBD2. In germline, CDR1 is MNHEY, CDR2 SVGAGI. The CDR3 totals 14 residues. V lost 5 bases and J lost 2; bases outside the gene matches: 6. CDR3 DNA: TGTGCCAGCAGTCTCCGGGGAGGGGCCTACGAGCAGTACTTC. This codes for CASSLRGGAYEQYF.

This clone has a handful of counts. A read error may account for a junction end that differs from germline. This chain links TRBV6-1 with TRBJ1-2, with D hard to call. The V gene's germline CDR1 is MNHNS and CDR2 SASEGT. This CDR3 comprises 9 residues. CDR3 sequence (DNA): TGTGCCAGCAGTCCTCCTGGGTACTTC. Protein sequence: CASSPPGYF.

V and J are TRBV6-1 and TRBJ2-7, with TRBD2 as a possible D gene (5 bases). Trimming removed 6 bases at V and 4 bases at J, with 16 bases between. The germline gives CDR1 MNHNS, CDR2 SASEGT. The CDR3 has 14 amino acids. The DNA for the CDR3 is TGTGCCAGCAGGATAAGGGAAGAGGGATACGAGCAGTACTTC. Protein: CASRIREEGYEQYF.

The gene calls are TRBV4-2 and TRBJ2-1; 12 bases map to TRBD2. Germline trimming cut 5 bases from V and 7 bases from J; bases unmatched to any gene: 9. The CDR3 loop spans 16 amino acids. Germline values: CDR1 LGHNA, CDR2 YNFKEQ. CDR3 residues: CASSTSGTSGLNEQFF. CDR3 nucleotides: TGTGCCAGCAGCACCTCCGGGACTAGCGGGTTGAATGAGCAGTTCTTC.

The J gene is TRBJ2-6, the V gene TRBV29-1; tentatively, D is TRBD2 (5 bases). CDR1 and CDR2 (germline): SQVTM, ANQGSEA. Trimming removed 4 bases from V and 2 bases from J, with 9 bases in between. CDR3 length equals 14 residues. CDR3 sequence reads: CSVARGTGANVLTF. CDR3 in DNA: TGCAGCGTTGCTCGAGGGACTGGGGCCAACGTCCTGACTTTC. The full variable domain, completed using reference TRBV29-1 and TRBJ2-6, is SAVISQKPSRDICQRGTSLTIQCQVDSQVTMMFWYRQQPGQSLTLIATANQGSEATYESGFVIDKFPISRPNLTFSTLTVSNMSPEDSSIYLCSVARGTGANVLTFGAGSRLTVL.

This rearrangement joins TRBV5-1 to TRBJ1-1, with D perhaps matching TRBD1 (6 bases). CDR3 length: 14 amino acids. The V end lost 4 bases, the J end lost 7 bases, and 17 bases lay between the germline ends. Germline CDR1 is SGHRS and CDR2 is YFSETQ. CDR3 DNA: TGCGCCAGCAGCGGACAGATGCCGTTCGGTGAAGCTTTCTTT. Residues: CASSGQMPFGEAFF.

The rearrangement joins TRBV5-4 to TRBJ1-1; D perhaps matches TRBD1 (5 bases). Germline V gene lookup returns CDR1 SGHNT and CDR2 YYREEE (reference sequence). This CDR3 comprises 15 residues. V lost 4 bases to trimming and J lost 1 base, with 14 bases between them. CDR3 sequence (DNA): TGTGCCAGCAGCCCCTCGAGGGGATCGAACACTGAAGCTTTCTTT. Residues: CASSPSRGSNTEAFF.